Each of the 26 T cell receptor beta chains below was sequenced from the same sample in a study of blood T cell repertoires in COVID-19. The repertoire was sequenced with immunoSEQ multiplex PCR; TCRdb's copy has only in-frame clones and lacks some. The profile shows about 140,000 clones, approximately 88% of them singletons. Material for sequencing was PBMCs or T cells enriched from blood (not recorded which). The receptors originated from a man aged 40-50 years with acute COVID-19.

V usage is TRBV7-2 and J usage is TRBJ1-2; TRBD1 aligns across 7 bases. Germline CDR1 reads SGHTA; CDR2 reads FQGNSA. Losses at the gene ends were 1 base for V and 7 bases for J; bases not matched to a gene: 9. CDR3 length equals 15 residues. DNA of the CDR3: TGTGCCAGCAGCTTAGAGGGGGCCCTTTTATTTGGCTACACCTTC. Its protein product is CASSLEGALLFGYTF.

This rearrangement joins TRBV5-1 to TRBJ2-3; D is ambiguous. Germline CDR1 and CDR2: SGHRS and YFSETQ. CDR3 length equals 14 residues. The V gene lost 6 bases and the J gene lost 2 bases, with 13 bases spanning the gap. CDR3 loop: CASNSRPTTDTQYF. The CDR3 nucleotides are TGCGCCAGCAACTCGCGGCCCACCACAGATACGCAGTATTTT.

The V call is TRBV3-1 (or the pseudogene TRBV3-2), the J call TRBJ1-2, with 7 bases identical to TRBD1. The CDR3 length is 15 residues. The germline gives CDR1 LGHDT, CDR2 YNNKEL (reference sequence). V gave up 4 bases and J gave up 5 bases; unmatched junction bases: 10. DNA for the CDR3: TGTGCCAGCAGCCGCCCAGGAGCAGGGGGTTATGGCTACACCTTC. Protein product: CASSRPGAGGYGYTF.

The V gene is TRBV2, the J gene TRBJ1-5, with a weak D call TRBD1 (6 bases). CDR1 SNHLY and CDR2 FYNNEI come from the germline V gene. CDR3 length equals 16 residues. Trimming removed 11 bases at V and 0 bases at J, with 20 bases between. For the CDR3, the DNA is TGTGCCGGACGAGGCAGGGGATTTTATAGCAATCAGCCCCAGCATTTT. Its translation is CAGRGRGFYSNQPQHF.

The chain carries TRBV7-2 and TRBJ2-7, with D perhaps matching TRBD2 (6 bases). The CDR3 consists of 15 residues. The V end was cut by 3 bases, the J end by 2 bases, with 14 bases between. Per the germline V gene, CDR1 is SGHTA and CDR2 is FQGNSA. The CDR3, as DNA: TGTGCCAGCAGCTTGCGGGGAGGCAACGCCTACGAGCAGTACTTC. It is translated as CASSLRGGNAYEQYF.

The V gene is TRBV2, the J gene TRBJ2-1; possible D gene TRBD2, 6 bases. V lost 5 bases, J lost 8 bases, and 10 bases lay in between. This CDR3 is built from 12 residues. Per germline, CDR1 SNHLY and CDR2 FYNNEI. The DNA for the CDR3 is TGTGCCAGCAGTCCAACTAGCCATGAGCAGTTCTTC. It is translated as CASSPTSHEQFF.

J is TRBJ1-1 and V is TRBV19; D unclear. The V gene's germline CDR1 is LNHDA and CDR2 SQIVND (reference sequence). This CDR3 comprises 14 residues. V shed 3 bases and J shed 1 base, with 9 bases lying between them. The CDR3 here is CASSMRTGNTEAFF. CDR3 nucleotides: TGTGCCAGTAGTATGAGGACTGGGAACACTGAAGCTTTCTTT.

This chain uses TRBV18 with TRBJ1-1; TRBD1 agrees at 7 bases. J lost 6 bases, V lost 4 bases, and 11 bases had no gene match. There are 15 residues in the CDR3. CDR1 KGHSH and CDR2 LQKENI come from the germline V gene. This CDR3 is CASSHSGVQGAEAFF. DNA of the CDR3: TGTGCCAGCTCACACTCTGGAGTGCAGGGGGCTGAAGCTTTCTTT.

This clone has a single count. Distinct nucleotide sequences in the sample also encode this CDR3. The CDR3 coding sequence is TGTGCCAGCAGCTTAGGGGGCGGGAGTTCCTACGAGCAGTACTTC. Translated, it gives CASSLGGGSSYEQYF. The gene calls are TRBV7-2 and TRBJ2-7; 7 nucleotides agree with TRBD2. This CDR3 is 15 amino acids long. The junction had 4 bases not matched to a gene; V was cut back by 1 base and J by 1 base. Germline CDR1 SGHTA, CDR2 FQGNSA.

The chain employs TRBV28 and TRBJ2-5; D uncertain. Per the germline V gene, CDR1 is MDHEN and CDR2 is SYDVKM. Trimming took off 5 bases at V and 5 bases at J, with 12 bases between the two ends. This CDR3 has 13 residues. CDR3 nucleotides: TGTGCCAGCAGTCCGCCGTCAACTGAGACCCAGTACTTC. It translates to CASSPPSTETQYF.

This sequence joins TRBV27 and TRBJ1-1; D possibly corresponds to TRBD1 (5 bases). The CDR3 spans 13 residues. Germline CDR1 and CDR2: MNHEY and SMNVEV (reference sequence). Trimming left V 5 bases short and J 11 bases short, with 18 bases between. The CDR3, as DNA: TGTGCCAGCAGTGTGCAGGGTAGAGAAGGGGCTTTCTTT. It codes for CASSVQGREGAFF.

Here the CDR3 reads CASTGGTPVGNSPLHF. The CDR3 DNA is TGCGCCAGCACCGGGGGGACCCCAGTTGGTAATTCACCCCTCCACTTT. This chain joins TRBV10-2 and TRBJ1-6; the D gene is possibly TRBD1 (5 bases). This CDR3 is 16 amino acids long. Germline lookup yields CDR1 WSHSY and CDR2 SAAADI. The ends were cut back, 7 bases at V and 6 bases at J, with 19 bases in the middle.

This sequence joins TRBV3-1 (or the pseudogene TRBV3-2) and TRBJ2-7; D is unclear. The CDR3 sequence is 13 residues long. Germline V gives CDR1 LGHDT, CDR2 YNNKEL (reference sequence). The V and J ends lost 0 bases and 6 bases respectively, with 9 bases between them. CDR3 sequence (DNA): TGTGCCAGCAGCCAAGATTTGTTCTCCGAGCAGTACTTC. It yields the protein CASSQDLFSEQYF.

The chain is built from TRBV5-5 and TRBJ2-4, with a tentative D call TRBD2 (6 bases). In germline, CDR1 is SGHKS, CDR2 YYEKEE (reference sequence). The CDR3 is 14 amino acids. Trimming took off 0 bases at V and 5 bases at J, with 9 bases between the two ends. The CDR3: CASSLGLGENIQYF. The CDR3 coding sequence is TGTGCCAGCAGCTTGGGACTAGGGGAAAACATTCAGTACTTC.

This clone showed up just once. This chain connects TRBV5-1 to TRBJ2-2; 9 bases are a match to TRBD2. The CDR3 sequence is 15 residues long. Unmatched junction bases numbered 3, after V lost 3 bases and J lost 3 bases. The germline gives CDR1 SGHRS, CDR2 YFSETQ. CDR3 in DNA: TGCGCCAGCAGCTCTAGCGGGACGTACACCGGGGAGCTGTTTTTT. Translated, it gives CASSSSGTYTGELFF.

CDR3 nucleotide sequence: TGTGCCAGTAGTATAGATCAGTCTTCCTATGGCTACACCTTC. Translation: CASSIDQSSYGYTF. The rearrangement links TRBV19 to TRBJ1-2; D uncertain. The CDR3 contains 14 residues. V dropped 0 bases and J dropped 4 bases, with 9 bases sitting between them. CDR1 and CDR2 from the germline V gene are LNHDA and SQIVND (reference sequence).

CDR3 DNA sequence: TGTGCCAGCAGCTTAGATCGGGGGAACTATGGCTACACCTTC. Its protein product is CASSLDRGNYGYTF. The chain links TRBV11-2 to TRBJ1-2; possible D gene TRBD1, 5 bases. Germline CDR1 SGHAT, CDR2 FQNNGV. This CDR3 spans 14 amino acids. V was cut by 0 bases and J by 2 bases, with 7 bases left in between.

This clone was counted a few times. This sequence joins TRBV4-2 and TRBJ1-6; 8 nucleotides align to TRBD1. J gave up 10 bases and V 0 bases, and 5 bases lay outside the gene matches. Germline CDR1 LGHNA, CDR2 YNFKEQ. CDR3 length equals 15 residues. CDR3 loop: CASSQDQGAVSPLHF. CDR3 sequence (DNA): TGTGCCAGCAGCCAAGATCAGGGGGCTGTGTCACCCCTCCACTTT.

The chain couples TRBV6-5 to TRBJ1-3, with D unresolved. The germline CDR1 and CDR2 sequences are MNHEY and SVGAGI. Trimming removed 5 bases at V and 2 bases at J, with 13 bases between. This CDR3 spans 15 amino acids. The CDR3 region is CASSLQAMAGNTIYF. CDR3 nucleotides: TGTGCCAGCAGTCTTCAGGCCATGGCTGGAAACACCATATATTTT.

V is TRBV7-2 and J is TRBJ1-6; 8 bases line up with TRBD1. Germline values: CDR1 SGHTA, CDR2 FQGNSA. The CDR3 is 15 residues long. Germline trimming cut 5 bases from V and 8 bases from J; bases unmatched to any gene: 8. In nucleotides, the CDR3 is TGTGCCAGCAGCCGCGCCGGACAGGGATATTCACCCCTCCACTTT. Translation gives CASSRAGQGYSPLHF.

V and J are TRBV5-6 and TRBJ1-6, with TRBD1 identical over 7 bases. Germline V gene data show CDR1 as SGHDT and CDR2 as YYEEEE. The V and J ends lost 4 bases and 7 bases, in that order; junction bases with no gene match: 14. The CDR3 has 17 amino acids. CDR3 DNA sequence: TGTGCCAGCAGCCCTAATTTTGGGACAGAAGGCAATTCACCCCTCCACTTT. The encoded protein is CASSPNFGTEGNSPLHF.

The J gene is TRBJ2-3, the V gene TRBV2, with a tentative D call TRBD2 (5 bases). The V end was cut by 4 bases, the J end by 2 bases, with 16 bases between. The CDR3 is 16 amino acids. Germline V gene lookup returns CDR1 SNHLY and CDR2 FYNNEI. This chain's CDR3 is CASSGKSDWFTDTQYF. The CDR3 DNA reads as TGTGCCAGCAGTGGGAAATCGGACTGGTTCACAGATACGCAGTATTTT.

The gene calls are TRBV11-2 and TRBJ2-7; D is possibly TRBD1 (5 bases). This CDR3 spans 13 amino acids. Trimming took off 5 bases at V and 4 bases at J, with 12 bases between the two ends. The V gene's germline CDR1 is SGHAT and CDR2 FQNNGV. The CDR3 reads CASSALTVYEQYF. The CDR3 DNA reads TGTGCCAGCAGCGCCCTGACAGTTTACGAGCAGTACTTC.

The CDR3 is CASSTDRGRISEYF. CDR3 in DNA: TGTGCCAGCAGCACGGACAGGGGGCGAATATCGGAGTACTTC. The chain uses TRBV5-6 and TRBJ2-7; the match to TRBD1 covers 11 bases. Per the germline V gene, CDR1 is SGHDT and CDR2 is YYEEEE. Trimming cost V 4 bases and J 11 bases; bases outside gene matches: 11. The CDR3 has 14 amino acids.

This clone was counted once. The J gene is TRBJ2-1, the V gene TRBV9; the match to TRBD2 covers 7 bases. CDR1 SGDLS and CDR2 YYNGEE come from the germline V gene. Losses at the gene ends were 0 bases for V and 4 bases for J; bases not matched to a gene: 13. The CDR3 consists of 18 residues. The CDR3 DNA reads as TGTGCCAGCAGCGTAGGTCGTAACCGGGGGGAGAGTTACAATGAGCAGTTCTTC. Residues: CASSVGRNRGESYNEQFF.

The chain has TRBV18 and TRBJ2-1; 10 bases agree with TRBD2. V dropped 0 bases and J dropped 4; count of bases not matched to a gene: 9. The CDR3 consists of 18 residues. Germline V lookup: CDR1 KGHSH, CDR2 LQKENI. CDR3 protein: CASSPPPAQREGYNEQFF. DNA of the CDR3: TGTGCCAGCTCACCACCCCCAGCGCAGCGGGAGGGATACAATGAGCAGTTCTTC.